Presented here are 9 T cell receptor beta chains from one specimen sequenced in a study of T cell responses to AZD1222 COVID-19 vaccine. Profiled with immunoSEQ multiplex PCR; TCRdb holds only in-frame clones, not every one. The table shows about 130,000 clones, with over 85% occurring only once. The input for sequencing was peripheral blood, taken on day 0 of AZD1222 vaccination. The receptors shown here come from an adult in good health.

This sequence joins TRBV11-2 and TRBJ2-5, with TRBD1 identical over 10 bases. J gave up 2 bases and V 0 bases, and 9 bases lay outside the gene matches. The CDR3 has 18 residues. The germline gives CDR1 SGHAT, CDR2 FQNNGV. As DNA, the CDR3 is TGTGCCAGCAGCTTAGATTACTTGGGACAGGGGTATCAAGAGACCCAGTACTTC. Amino acids: CASSLDYLGQGYQETQYF.

J is TRBJ1-2 and V is TRBV5-4; TRBD1 matches 7 bases. CDR3 size: 15 residues. The J segment lost 0 bases and the V segment lost 2 bases, leaving 4 bases of the junction unmatched. Germline CDR1 reads SGHNT; CDR2 reads YYREEE (reference sequence). The CDR3 sequence is CASSLPGTANYGYTF. The CDR3 bases are TGTGCCAGCAGCTTACCCGGGACAGCTAACTATGGCTACACCTTC. The whole variable domain, filled in from reference TRBV5-4 and TRBJ1-2, reads ETGVTQSPTHLIKTRGQQVTLRCSSQSGHNTVSWYQQALGQGPQFIFQYYREEENGRGNFPPRFSGLQFPNYSSELNVNALELDDSALYLCASSLPGTANYGYTFGSGTRLTVV.

V is TRBV6-5 and J is TRBJ2-5; 8 nucleotides match TRBD2. Germline V gene sequence: CDR1 MNHEY, CDR2 SVGAGI. V gave up 4 bases and J gave up 5 bases; unmatched junction bases: 12. The CDR3 is 16 residues long. CDR3 bases: TGTGCCAGCAGTTCACAAGGGAGCGGGAGCGGGGAGACCCAGTACTTC. Protein: CASSSQGSGSGETQYF.

The V and J genes are TRBV28 and TRBJ1-2; D remains unclear. Germline lookup yields CDR1 MDHEN and CDR2 SYDVKM. The CDR3 is 14 residues long. V dropped 6 bases and J dropped 4 bases, with 15 bases sitting between them. The CDR3 coding sequence is TGTGCCAGCAGCCTAAATAGGGCGGTCTATGGCTACACCTTC. Translation gives CASSLNRAVYGYTF.

The chain uses TRBV10-3 and TRBJ1-4, with 8 bases fitting TRBD1. CDR3 length equals 13 residues. V trimming: 10 bases; J trimming: 0 bases; junction bases outside the gene matches: 1. Looked up from germline, CDR1 is ENHRY and CDR2 is SYGVKD. The DNA for the CDR3 is TGTGCCACGGGACAGGCAACTAATGAAAAACTGTTTTTT. This encodes CATGQATNEKLFF.

The chain has TRBV18 and TRBJ1-4; D not resolved. Germline CDR1 and CDR2: KGHSH and LQKENI. V lost 1 base and J lost 0, with 9 bases in between. The CDR3 has 16 amino acids. The CDR3 DNA follows: TGTGCCAGCTCACCACGGCAGGCCGCAACTAATGAAAAACTGTTTTTT. Its protein product is CASSPRQAATNEKLFF.

This chain connects TRBV6-6 to TRBJ1-4; perhaps TRBD1 as D (5 bases). CDR3 length: 15 residues. V dropped 6 bases and J dropped 0 bases, with 11 bases sitting between them. Germline V lookup: CDR1 MNHNY, CDR2 SVGAGI (reference sequence). This CDR3 is CASSLTATTNEKLFF. The DNA for the CDR3 is TGTGCCAGCAGCTTGACAGCCACAACTAATGAAAAACTGTTTTTT.

The V and J genes are TRBV7-2 and TRBJ1-4; 10 bases fit TRBD1. V lost 7 bases, J lost 7 bases, and 9 bases stayed unmatched. Germline lookup yields CDR1 SGHTA and CDR2 FQGNSA. This CDR3 has 15 amino acids. The CDR3 coding sequence is TGTGCCAGCACCCCGGACAGGGGGGGAGGTGAAAAACTGTTTTTT. Translated: CASTPDRGGGEKLFF. Looking up the rest from reference TRBV7-2 and TRBJ1-4 gives the full variable domain: GAGVSQSPSNKVTEKGKDVELRCDPISGHTALYWYRQSLGQGLEFLIYFQGNSAPDKSGLPSDRFSAERTGGSVSTLTIQRTQQEDSAVYLCASTPDRGGGEKLFFGSGTQLSVL.

The genes are TRBV7-7 and TRBJ1-4; TRBD1 matches at 7 bases. The CDR3 has 15 amino acids. CDR1 SSHAT and CDR2 FNYEAQ come from the germline V gene (reference sequence). The V gene end was trimmed by 5 bases and the J gene end by 6 bases; junction bases not matched to a gene: 9. CDR3 DNA sequence: TGTGCCAGCAGCCCAGGGGGGGCGGGATATGAAAAACTGTTTTTT. Residues: CASSPGGAGYEKLFF.